The rows below give T cell receptor beta chains drawn from one sample of a study of blood T cell repertoires in COVID-19. Method: immunoSEQ multiplex PCR; TCRdb's copy keeps in-frame clones and lacks some. The repertoire includes 330,000 or so clones, around nine tenths of them detected once, and over 1% sits in the top ten. Sequenced: PBMCs or T cells enriched from blood (not recorded which). Source of these receptors: a woman in her twenties or thirties who had been exposed to COVID-19. CDR3s include the opening cysteine and the closing phenylalanine or tryptophan. A D gene is named only where the DNA matches it firmly. Some rows have no size entry. The others give once, few or many, or a class for an expanded clone.

j_call clone_size d_call v_call cdr3_aa cdr3_nt
TRBJ2-7 NA TRBD2 TRBV10-1 CASSEKGLAGDRYEQYF TGCGCCAGCAGTGAGAAAGGACTAGCGGGAGACCGCTACGAGCAGTACTTC
TRBJ2-7 NA NA TRBV7-8 CASSLGQGGLGQYF TGTGCCAGCAGCTTAGGGCAGGGGGGATTGGGGCAGTACTTC
TRBJ1-1 NA NA TRBV11-3 CASSLWSGVDEAFF TGTGCCAGCAGCTTATGGTCAGGGGTGGATGAAGCTTTCTTT
TRBJ1-5 NA NA TRBV4-2 CASSQADQPQHF TGTGCCAGCAGCCAAGCTGATCAGCCCCAGCATTTT
TRBJ2-5 NA NA TRBV9 CASSVVQGPGTQYF TGTGCCAGCAGCGTAGTGCAGGGGCCGGGGACCCAGTACTTC
TRBJ2-2 NA TRBD2 TRBV10-3 CAIKGSGRGVTGELFF TGTGCCATCAAGGGAAGCGGGAGAGGAGTTACCGGGGAGCTGTTTTTT
TRBJ2-3 NA TRBD2 TRBV29-1 CSVGTSGTDTQYF TGCAGCGTTGGGACTAGCGGCACAGATACGCAGTATTTT
TRBJ2-1 few TRBD2 TRBV7-3 CASSPQAGVSYNEQFF TGTGCCAGCAGCCCCCAAGCGGGAGTCTCTTACAATGAGCAGTTCTTC
TRBJ1-1 NA NA TRBV6-5 CASSYGASNTEAFF TGTGCCAGCAGTTACGGGGCCTCGAACACTGAAGCTTTCTTT
TRBJ1-6 once NA TRBV28 CASTTGGGPSPLHF TGTGCCAGCACGACGGGGGGCGGCCCTTCACCCCTCCACTTT
TRBJ1-2 once NA TRBV28 CASSGRGYTF TGTGCCAGCTCAGGGCGTGGCTACACCTTC
TRBJ1-6 NA TRBD1 TRBV20-1 CSASGTGDSPLHF TGCAGTGCTAGTGGGACAGGGGATTCACCCCTCCACTTT
TRBJ2-2 NA TRBD2 TRBV5-1 CASRIAGGNTGELFF TGCGCCAGCAGAATAGCGGGAGGGAACACCGGGGAGCTGTTTTTT
TRBJ2-3 NA TRBD2 TRBV7-3 CASSLRGAGSTDTQYF TGTGCCAGCAGCCTTAGGGGAGCGGGAAGCACAGATACGCAGTATTTT
TRBJ2-1 NA NA TRBV13 CASSASGVSYNEQFF TGTGCCAGCAGCGCCTCAGGGGTCTCCTACAATGAGCAGTTCTTC
TRBJ2-2 NA NA TRBV19 CASSVTSVNTGELFF TGTGCCAGTAGCGTGACTAGTGTGAACACCGGGGAGCTGTTTTTT
TRBJ1-2 NA TRBD1 TRBV5-1 CASSQGDRGLYGYTF TGCGCCAGCAGCCAAGGGGACAGGGGGCTCTATGGCTACACCTTC
TRBJ1-3 NA NA TRBV3-1/TRBV3-2 CASSHLPRSSGNTIYF TGTGCCAGCAGCCACCTCCCCAGGTCCTCTGGAAACACCATATATTTT
TRBJ1-1 NA NA TRBV5-1 CASSNPGMNTEAFF TGCGCCAGCAGCAATCCGGGAATGAACACTGAAGCTTTCTTT
TRBJ1-2 NA NA TRBV28 CASNTQGHTTNYGYTF TGTGCCAGCAATACTCAGGGACATACTACTAACTATGGCTACACCTTC
TRBJ1-4 NA TRBD1 TRBV3-1/TRBV3-2 CASSFRDSNEKLFF TGTGCCAGCAGCTTCCGGGACAGTAATGAAAAACTGTTTTTT
TRBJ2-2 NA TRBD2 TRBV5-1 CASSFILAGSGELFF TGCGCCAGCAGCTTCATCCTAGCGGGATCCGGGGAGCTGTTTTTT
TRBJ1-1 NA NA TRBV5-1 CASSLTTGKNTEAFF TGCGCCAGCAGCTTGACTACAGGGAAGAACACTGAAGCTTTCTTT
TRBJ2-2 NA TRBD1 TRBV7-6 CASSYPSTGDTGELFF TGTGCCAGCAGCTACCCCTCCACAGGGGACACCGGGGAGCTGTTTTTT
TRBJ1-4 NA TRBD1 TRBV25-1 CASGDRANEKLFF TGTGCCAGCGGGGACAGGGCTAATGAAAAACTGTTTTTT
TRBJ2-3 NA TRBD2 TRBV9 CASNPSGTSGDTQYF TGTGCCAGCAACCCTTCGGGGACTAGCGGAGACACGCAGTATTTT